One T cell receptor (beta chain) is described in this entry. Its antigen target is currently unknown. The junction does not match germline at one end; this may be a read error. The entry originates in a study of cytomegalovirus exposure and HLA in healthy donors (TCRdb year 2017). Some background on the complete study: An earlier analysis of 587 of the donors reported 250 to 300 Gb of sequence data and roughly 120 million unique TCR beta sequences obtained from about 179 million T cells. Approximately 310 gigabases of sequencing data and approximately 85 million unique TCR sequences were included in an early release covering 500 to 750 HLA-typed donors. Of the 350 to 450 genotyped donors, 65% to 90% fell in the genetic ancestry cluster associated with self-reported Caucasian donors. The study was designed to test whether signatures of past pathogen exposure could be identified by cataloging public T cell receptors. Using immunosequencing, the study profiled T cell repertoires from 640 or so subjects and related those repertoires to cytomegalovirus serostatus. A separate validation cohort of more than 100 different subjects was used in addition to the roughly 640-subject first cohort. To predict cytomegalovirus infection status, the study combined high-throughput TCR immunosequencing, statistical association of individual TCRs with disease status, and machine learning. A later analysis re-analyzed previously published TCR beta repertoires from 550 to 700 donors and added high-resolution HLA genotyping to study TCR occurrence patterns. In the later analysis, no new phenotypic data were used to find candidate immune exposures; instead, reliance was placed on TCR beta sequences and their occurrence across donors. An earlier analysis of 587 of the donors applied high-throughput TCR beta sequencing to assess whether each TCR beta V gene segment acted as functional or pseudogenic. Alongside the repertoire data, information on donor age, sex, ethnicity and CMV serostatus was compiled. A later genetic analysis used genome-wide SNP genotypes for about 60% of the roughly 670 donors, treating that subset as a discovery cohort. Every repertoire in the discovery cohort had been generated on one and the same sequencing platform. HLA typing covered class I and class II loci at four-digit resolution. The number of typed donors differed by locus: roughly 620-640 for A, B, C, DRB1 and DQB1; 522 for DQA1; 606 for DPA1; and about 450 for DPB1. About five DR-DQ haplotypes were handled as single units for association and clustering because linkage in the cohort was strong. Across under 500 genotyped donors of the cohort, an average of about 240,000 unique TCR beta nucleotide sequences per donor were sequenced, and roughly a sixth of those sequences were non-productive.

Overall results and qualifications from the work: A group of highly shared sequence variants was considered likely to be a technical artifact of the sequencing pipeline. Sequencing depth was assumed to be roughly uniform across donors in the presence/absence analyses, though that assumption may not hold. Because the 87-base-pair reads could not distinguish some IMGT-functional V segments, including TRBV6-2 and TRBV6-3, those segments were excluded. In a later analysis, more than 15,000 TCR beta sequences were associated with specific HLA alleles at a false discovery rate of 0.05. A later genetic analysis associated a missense DCLRE1C variant with V-gene and J-gene trimming of TCR beta chains, and an independent cohort replicated the association. In a later analysis, TCR association rates were found to vary across HLA loci, with the most associated TCRs seen for DRB1 alleles and the fewest for HLA-C alleles. The authors suggested that the approach could potentially be generalized to other disease states and immunological phenotypes. A few of the identified cytomegalovirus-associated TCR beta chains were confirmed in vitro to be specific for cytomegalovirus antigens. A later analysis found that HLA-associated TCR beta chains were more clonally expanded and had lower generation probabilities than equally common non-associated chains. Because HLA typing was missing for some donors at each locus, association tests included only the typed subset. Over 15 rarely observed V segments, including chromosome 9 orphons, were excluded from the earlier analysis of about 600 of the donors because counts were too low. When HLA alleles, especially DR and DQ, strongly co-occurred, TCR associations were difficult to assign to individual alleles. According to a later analysis, parvovirus B19, influenza, CMV and Epstein-Barr virus appeared linked to several top co-occurrence clusters. This cohort had only TCR beta chains sequenced, and the lack of alpha or paired-chain data limited which features could be detected. In a later genetic analysis, fewer N-insertions in productive TCRs were reported among donors in an Asian-associated ancestry cluster than the roughly 700-donor mean. The only immune exposure information available for the cohort was CMV serostatus. Linkage disequilibrium might explain the correlated functional status among segregating V segments, but an unknown experimental factor could not be ruled out. In a later analysis, most CMV-associated TCR beta chains were found to appear HLA-restricted, with HLA associations seemingly driven largely by CMV exposure. In an earlier analysis of 587 of the donors, most TCR beta V segments appeared in productive rearrangements about 87% or about 30% of the time, broadly matching IMGT annotations. Across donors, most TCR sequences were observed very rarely, whereas some public TCRs were present in many individuals. A further reported finding was that TCR beta sequences accurately predicted the HLA-A and HLA-B alleles for most subjects in the first cohort. Cytomegalovirus status was reported to be diagnosed by the classifier with high specificity and sensitivity in both the original and validation cohorts. The study gave a list of roughly 150 TCR beta chains associated with cytomegalovirus.

In total, approximately 690 healthy bone marrow donors made up the cohort. At the time of sampling, every cohort member was nominally healthy, though immune exposures that went unrecorded were likely present. The donor was CMV seronegative and was included in the group of hundreds of seronegative cohort members. Each donor provided a peripheral blood sample, and peripheral blood mononuclear cells were used for TCR beta sequencing. Genomic DNA extraction from the blood cell samples was performed with the Qiagen DNeasy Blood Extraction Kit. Preparation of the library involved the immunoSEQ multiplex PCR assay. A mixture of 60 forward primers for TCR Vbeta segments and 13 reverse primers for TCR Jbeta segments was used in the multiplex PCR. The CDR3 region of rearranged TCR beta genes was amplified from genomic DNA by a multiplex PCR assay. The Illumina HiSeq System was used to sequence the amplified TCR beta libraries as 87-base-pair reads. Regarding the original processing steps: A later analysis counted 75 million to 100 million unique TCR beta chains across the 650 to 700 repertoires, and some 11 million of these chains were shared by at least two donors. Raw reads were error-corrected and collapsed into unique sequences with a nearest-neighbor algorithm that merged closely related sequences to remove PCR and sequencing errors. Alignment of CDR3 sequences to IMGT reference sequences was used to assign V, D and J gene segments. Each retained sequence needed at least a six-nucleotide match to both a V gene segment and a J gene segment. Rearrangements were called productive when the CDR3 lacked stop codons and stayed in frame with V and J; all others were non-productive. CDR3 was defined by IMGT convention, running from the second conserved V-encoded cysteine to the conserved J-encoded phenylalanine. The earlier analysis of roughly 590 of the donors excluded sequences that lacked an unambiguous match to a single V gene segment. In an earlier analysis of some 590 of the donors, V segments were called functional above 56.7% productive rearrangements and were called segregating when the between-donor standard deviation exceeded 5%. A statistical classification framework was built to diagnose cytomegalovirus status from the catalog of TCR beta chain sequences. In a later analysis, V and J genes were assigned by comparing TCR nucleotide sequences against IMGT/GENE-DB human TR gene sequences. In a later analysis, CDR3 sequences and most-parsimonious VDJ recombination scenarios were assigned using the TCRdist pipeline. A later analysis defined each TCR beta chain by its CDR3 amino acid sequence plus V-gene family, and excluded reads lacking a unique V-gene family. In a later analysis, nearly 600 highly shared, low-generation-probability nucleotide sequences were removed to address suspected cross-contamination and a sequencing artifact. In a later analysis, a clonal expansion index for each public chain was calculated from normalized within-repertoire ranks of inferred template counts. A later analysis computed generation probabilities with a VDJ recombination model fitted to out-of-frame rearrangements, and checked the results against IGoR. Hypergeometric tests were used in a later analysis to score TCR-TCR, TCR-HLA and TCR-CMV co-occurrence, with a repertoire-size bias correction applied to the TCR pairs. A later analysis estimated false discovery rates by permuting HLA or CMV assignments 20 times. In a later analysis, co-occurring TCRs were grouped using DBSCAN, with TCRdist sequence similarity added in when clustering inside HLA-allele-positive subsets. For co-occurrence clustering, repertoires with fewer than 30,000 or more than 120,000 public chains were excluded, along with several repertoires with anomalous nucleotide sharing. TCRdb obtained this table from immuneACCESS and retained in-frame rearrangements with V and J assigned. These tables miss some clones; where compared with another copy, unresolved V genes account for less than half of the shortfall, and the remainder is unexplained. From that table come the V and J calls and clone size; the DNA was used to work out D and trimming. Across this sample there are fewer than 120,000 clones, with around 78% seen only once. The biggest ten clones account for under 1.5% of the sample.

CDR1 and CDR2 are read off the germline V gene as SGHNT and YENEEA. From its cysteine to its phenylalanine, the CDR3 spans 12 amino acids. Kept here is only the CDR3 DNA, which spans 36 bases and is read in frame from base 1. The sequence is built from TRBV11-3 and TRBJ1-1; TRBD1 agrees with 10 junctional bases. The TCR was taken from a woman in her 30s in good health and CMV-seronegative. What was sequenced was PBMCs. The DNA sequence is given as TGTGCCAGCAGCTTTGGACAGGGGGGAGTGAGCTTT. It translates as CASSFGQGGVSF.